This TCR beta chain was retrieved from a study of Graves' ophthalmopathy and Graves' hyperthyroidism. General study results and limits: Appearing in blood as well were most expanded thyroid clonotypes above 0.001 frequency. The model predicted progression of ophthalmopathy with a sensitivity of 60% to 71%, and its specificity was about 76%.

Amplification from RNA transcripts yielded the TCR beta CDR3 regions. First-round RT-PCR with HTBI primers preceded a second-round multiplex PCR. TCRdb itself ran the multiplex PCR reads through MiXCR, one entry per CDR3 protein. The sample yields about 220,000 distinct CDR3 sequences, 20% to 25% seen once. With 3 bases removed from V and 2 bases from J, the gap between germline ends came to 5 bases. The CDR3 runs to 12 residues. This clonotype was counted ten times or more. Its antigen remains unknown. Patients were excluded if they had other autoimmune diseases or uncontrolled infections, and likewise if pregnancy or lactation applied.

The sequenced sample consisted of peripheral blood. The V gene is TRBV12-3 or TRBV12-4, the J gene TRBJ2-7; no reliable D call. This clonotype was sampled from a woman aged 45-59 years with Graves' ophthalmopathy. Here the CDR3 reads CASSFLTYEQYF. CDR3 in DNA: TGTGCCAGCAGTTTTTTAACCTACGAGCAGTACTTC.